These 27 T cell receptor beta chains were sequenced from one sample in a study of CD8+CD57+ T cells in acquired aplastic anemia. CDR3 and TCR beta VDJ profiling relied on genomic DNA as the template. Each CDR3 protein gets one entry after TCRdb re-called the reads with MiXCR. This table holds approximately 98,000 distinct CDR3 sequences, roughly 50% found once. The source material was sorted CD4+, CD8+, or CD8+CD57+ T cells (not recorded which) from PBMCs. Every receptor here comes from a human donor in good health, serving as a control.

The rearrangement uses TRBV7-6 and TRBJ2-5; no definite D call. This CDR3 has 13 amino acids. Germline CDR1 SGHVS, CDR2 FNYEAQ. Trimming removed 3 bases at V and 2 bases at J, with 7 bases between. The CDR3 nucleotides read TGTGCCAGCAGCTTCGGAAGGCAAGAGACCCAGTACTTC. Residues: CASSFGRQETQYF.

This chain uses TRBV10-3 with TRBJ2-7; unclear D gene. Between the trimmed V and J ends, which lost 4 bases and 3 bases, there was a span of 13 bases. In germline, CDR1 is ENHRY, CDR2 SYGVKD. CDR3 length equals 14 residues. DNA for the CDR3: TGTGCCATCAGTGGGTCGACGGATGTCTACGAGCAGTACTTC. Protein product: CAISGSTDVYEQYF.

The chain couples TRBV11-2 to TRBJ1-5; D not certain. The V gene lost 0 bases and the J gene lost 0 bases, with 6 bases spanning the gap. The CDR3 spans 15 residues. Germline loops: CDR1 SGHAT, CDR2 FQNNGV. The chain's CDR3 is CASSLDGVSNQPQHF. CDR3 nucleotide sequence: TGTGCCAGCAGCTTAGATGGGGTTAGCAATCAGCCCCAGCATTTT.

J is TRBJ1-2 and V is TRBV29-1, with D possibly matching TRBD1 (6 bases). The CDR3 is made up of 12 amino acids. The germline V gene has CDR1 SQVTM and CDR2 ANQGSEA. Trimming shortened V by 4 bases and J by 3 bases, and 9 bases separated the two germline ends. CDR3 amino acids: CSVARGDYGYTF. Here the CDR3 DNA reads TGCAGCGTTGCGAGGGGGGACTATGGCTACACCTTC.

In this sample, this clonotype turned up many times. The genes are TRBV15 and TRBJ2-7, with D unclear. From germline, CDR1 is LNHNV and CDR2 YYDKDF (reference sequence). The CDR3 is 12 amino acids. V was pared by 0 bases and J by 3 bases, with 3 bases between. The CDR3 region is CATSREGYEQYF. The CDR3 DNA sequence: TGTGCCACCAGCAGAGAAGGCTACGAGCAGTACTTC.

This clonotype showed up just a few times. CDR3: CATSTPGINYGYTF. CDR3 sequence (DNA): TGTGCCACCAGCACCCCGGGGATAAACTATGGCTACACCTTC. This chain joins TRBV15 and TRBJ1-2; D remains ambiguous. V dropped 4 bases and J dropped 2 bases, with 11 bases sitting between them. Germline V lookup: CDR1 LNHNV, CDR2 YYDKDF (reference sequence). There are 14 residues in the CDR3.

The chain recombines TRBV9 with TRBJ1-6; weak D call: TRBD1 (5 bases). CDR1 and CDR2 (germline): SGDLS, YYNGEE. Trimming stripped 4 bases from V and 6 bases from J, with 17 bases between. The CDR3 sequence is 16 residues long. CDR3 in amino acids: CASSPRWDPINSPLHF. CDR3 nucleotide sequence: TGTGCCAGCAGCCCCCGATGGGACCCAATTAATTCACCCCTCCACTTT.

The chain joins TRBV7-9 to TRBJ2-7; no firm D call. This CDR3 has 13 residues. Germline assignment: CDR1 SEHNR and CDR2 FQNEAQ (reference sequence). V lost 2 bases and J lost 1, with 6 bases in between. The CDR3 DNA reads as TGTGCCAGCAGCTTATATCTTTCCTACGAGCAGTACTTC. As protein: CASSLYLSYEQYF.

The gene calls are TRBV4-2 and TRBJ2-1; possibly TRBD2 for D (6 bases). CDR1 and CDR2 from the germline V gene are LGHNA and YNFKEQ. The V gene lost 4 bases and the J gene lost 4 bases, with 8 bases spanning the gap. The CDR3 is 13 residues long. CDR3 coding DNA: TGTGCCAGCAGCCCGACTAGGTACAATGAGCAGTTCTTC. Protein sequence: CASSPTRYNEQFF.

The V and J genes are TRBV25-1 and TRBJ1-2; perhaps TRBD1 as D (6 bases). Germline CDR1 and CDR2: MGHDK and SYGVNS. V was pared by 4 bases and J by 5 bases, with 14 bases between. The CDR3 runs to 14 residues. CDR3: CASSGGGRWYGYTF. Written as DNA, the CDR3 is TGTGCCAGCAGTGGGGGGGGCAGGTGGTATGGCTACACCTTC.

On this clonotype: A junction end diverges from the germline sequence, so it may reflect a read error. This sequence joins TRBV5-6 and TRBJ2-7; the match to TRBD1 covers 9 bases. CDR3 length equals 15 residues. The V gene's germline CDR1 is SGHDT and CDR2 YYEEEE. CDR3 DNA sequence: TGTGCCAGCAGCCCACCTGGGACAGGGATCTACGAGCGGTACTTC. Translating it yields CASSPPGTGIYERYF. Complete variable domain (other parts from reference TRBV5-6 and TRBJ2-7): DAGVTQSPTHLIKTRGQQVTLRCSPKSGHDTVSWYQQALGQGPQFIFQYYEEEERQRGNFPDRFSGHQFPNYSSELNVNALLLGDSALYLCASSPPGTGIYERYFGPGTRLTVT.

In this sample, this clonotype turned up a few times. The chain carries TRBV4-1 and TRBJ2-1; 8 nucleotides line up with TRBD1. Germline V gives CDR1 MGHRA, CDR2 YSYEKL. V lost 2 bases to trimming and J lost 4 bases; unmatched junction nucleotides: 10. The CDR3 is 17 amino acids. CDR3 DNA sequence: TGCGCCAGCAGCCAATCCGCCCCCCGGACAGGGTACAATGAGCAGTTCTTC. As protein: CASSQSAPRTGYNEQFF.

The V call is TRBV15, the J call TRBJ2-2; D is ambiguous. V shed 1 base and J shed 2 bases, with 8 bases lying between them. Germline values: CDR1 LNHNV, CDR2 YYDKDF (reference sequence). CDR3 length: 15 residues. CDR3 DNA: TGTGCCACCAGCAGAGGGTCGAGTAACACCGGGGAGCTGTTTTTT. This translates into CATSRGSSNTGELFF. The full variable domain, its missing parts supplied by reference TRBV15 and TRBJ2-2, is DAMVIQNPRYQVTQFGKPVTLSCSQTLNHNVMYWYQQKSSQAPKLLFHYYDKDFNNEADTPDNFQSRRPNTSFCFLDIRSPGLGDTAMYLCATSRGSSNTGELFFGEGSRLTVL.

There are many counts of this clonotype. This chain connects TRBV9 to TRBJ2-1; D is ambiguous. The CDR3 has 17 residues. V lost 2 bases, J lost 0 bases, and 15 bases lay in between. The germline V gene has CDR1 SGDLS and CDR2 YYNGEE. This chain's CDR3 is CASSVVSGESSYNEQFF. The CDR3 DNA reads TGTGCCAGCAGCGTCGTATCGGGTGAAAGCTCCTACAATGAGCAGTTCTTC.

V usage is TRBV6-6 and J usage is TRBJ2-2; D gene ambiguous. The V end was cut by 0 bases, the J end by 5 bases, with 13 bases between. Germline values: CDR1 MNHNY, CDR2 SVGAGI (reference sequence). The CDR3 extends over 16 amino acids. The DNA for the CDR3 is TGTGCCAGCAGTTACTCTTCGCCCCCTGGGACCGGGGAGCTGTTTTTT. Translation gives CASSYSSPPGTGELFF.

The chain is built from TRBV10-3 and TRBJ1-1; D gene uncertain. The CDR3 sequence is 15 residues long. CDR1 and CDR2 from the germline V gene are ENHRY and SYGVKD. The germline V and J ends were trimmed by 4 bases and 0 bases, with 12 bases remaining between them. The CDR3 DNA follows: TGTGCCATCAGTGCCTCCGGTACCCTGAACACTGAAGCTTTCTTT. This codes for CAISASGTLNTEAFF.

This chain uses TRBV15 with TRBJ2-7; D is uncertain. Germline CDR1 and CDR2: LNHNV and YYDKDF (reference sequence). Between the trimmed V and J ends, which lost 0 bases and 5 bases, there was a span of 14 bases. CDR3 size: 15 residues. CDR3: CATSRDRGSFDEQYF. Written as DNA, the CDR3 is TGTGCCACCAGCAGAGATCGAGGAAGCTTCGACGAGCAGTACTTC.

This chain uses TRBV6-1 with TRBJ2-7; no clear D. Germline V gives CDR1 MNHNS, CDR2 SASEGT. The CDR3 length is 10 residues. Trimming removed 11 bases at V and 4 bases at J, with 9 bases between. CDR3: CALFPYEQYV. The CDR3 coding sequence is TGTGCCCTATTTCCTTACGAGCAGTACGTC.

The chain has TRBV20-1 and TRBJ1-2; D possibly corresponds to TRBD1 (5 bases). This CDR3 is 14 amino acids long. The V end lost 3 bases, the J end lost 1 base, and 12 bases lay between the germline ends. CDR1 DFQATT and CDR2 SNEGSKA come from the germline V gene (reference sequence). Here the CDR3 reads CSASEGEVNYGYTF. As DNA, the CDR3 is TGCAGTGCTAGTGAAGGGGAAGTTAACTATGGCTACACCTTC.

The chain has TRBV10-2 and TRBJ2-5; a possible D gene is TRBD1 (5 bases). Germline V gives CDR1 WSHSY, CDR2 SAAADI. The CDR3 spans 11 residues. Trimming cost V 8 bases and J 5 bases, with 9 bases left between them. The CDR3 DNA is TGCGCCAGCGGGGCCCGGGAGACCCAGTACTTC. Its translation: CASGARETQYF.

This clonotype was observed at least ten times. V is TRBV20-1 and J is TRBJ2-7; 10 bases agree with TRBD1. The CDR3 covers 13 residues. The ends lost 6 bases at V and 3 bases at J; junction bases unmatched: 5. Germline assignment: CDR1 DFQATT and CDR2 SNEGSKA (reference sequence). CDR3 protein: CSARQGADYEQYF. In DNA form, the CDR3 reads TGCAGTGCAAGACAGGGGGCGGACTACGAGCAGTACTTC.

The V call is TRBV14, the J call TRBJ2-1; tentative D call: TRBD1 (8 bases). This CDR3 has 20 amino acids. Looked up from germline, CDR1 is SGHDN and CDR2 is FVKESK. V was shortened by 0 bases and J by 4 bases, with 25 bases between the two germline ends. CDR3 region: CASSQDWTEHRGGQYNEQFF. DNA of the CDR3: TGTGCCAGCAGCCAAGATTGGACGGAACACAGGGGGGGGCAGTACAATGAGCAGTTCTTC.

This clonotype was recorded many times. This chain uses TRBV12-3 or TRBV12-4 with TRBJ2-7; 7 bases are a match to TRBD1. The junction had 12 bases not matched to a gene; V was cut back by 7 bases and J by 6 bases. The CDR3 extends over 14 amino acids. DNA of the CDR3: TGTGCCAGCATCCAAGACAGGGATTCGGGCGAGCAGTACTTC. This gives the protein CASIQDRDSGEQYF.

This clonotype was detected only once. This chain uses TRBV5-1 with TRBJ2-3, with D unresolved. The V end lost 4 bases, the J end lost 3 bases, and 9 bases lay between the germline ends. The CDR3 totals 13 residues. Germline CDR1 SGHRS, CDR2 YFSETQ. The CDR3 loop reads CASSQTGTDTQYF. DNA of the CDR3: TGCGCCAGCAGCCAAACCGGGACAGATACGCAGTATTTT.

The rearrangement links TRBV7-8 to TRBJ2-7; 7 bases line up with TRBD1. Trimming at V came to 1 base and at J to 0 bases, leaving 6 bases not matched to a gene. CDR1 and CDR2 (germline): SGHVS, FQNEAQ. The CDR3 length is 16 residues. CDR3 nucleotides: TGTGCCAGCAGCTTAGAGGTCGGGACAGCCTCCTACGAGCAGTACTTC. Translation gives CASSLEVGTASYEQYF.

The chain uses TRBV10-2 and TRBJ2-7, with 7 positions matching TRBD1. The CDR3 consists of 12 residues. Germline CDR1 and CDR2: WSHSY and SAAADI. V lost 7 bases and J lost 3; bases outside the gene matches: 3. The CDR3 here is CASNNRGYEQYF. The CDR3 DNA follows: TGCGCCAGCAATAACAGGGGCTACGAGCAGTACTTC.

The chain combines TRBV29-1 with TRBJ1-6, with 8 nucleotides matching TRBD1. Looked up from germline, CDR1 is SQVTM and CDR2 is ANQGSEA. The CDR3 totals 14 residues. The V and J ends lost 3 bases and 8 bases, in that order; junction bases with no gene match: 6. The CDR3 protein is CSVDPGQAYSPLHF. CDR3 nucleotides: TGCAGCGTTGACCCGGGACAGGCTTATTCACCCCTCCACTTT. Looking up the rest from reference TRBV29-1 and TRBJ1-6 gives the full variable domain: SAVISQKPSRDICQRGTSLTIQCQVDSQVTMMFWYRQQPGQSLTLIATANQGSEATYESGFVIDKFPISRPNLTFSTLTVSNMSPEDSSIYLCSVDPGQAYSPLHFGNGTRLTVT.